This TCR beta chain was profiled in a study of blood T cell repertoires in COVID-19 (dated by TCRdb to 2019 to 2021). Study-wide context: Samples from collaborators originated in the United States, Italy and Spain and spanned both the acute and convalescent phases of COVID-19. The prospective study material was composed of cDNA or gDNA derived from T cells, B-cell-depleted T cells, or PBMCs. A freely available public database, intended as a resource for researchers studying the immune response to SARS-CoV-2, is where the repertoires were released. Where available, HLA class I and class II types were taken from metadata supplied by the sample provider and were not determined by assay-based typing. The sample metadata nearly always contained a de-identified subject ID, COVID-19 status, age in years and sex. The dataset comprised deeply sampled blood TCRbeta repertoires from subjects exposed to, actively infected with, or recovered from COVID-19. Samples came from the ongoing ImmuneRACE study (first 160 participants) plus 1,254 subjects from 6 global collaborators.

Each collaborating institution followed its own protocols to collect whole blood in K2EDTA tubes. For TCRbeta analysis, collaborators shipped samples as frozen whole blood, isolated PBMCs, or DNA extracted from either of those sample types. TCRbeta CDR3 regions were amplified from genomic DNA by means of the immunoSEQ Assay, a bias-controlled multiplex PCR. Concerning the study's data processing: The number of nucleated cells in each sample was estimated from the amplification of reference gene primers within the assay. Sequence reads were collapsed and filtered to measure the absolute abundance of every unique TCRbeta CDR3 rearrangement. For each sample, productive Simpson clonality was calculated by taking the square root of Simpson's diversity index across productive rearrangements. Entries here come from immuneACCESS through TCRdb and include only in-frame sequences with V and J called. Some clones fail to appear in such tables; in the studies checked, an unresolved V gene covers under half of the shortfall, and the cause of the remainder is unknown. V, J and clone size are taken as reported in that table, and D and trimming were inferred from the DNA itself. The sample table lists some 42,000 clones, roughly 92% of them with a count of one. Jointly, the top ten make up about a tenth of the sample.

About this clone: The clone's antigen remains unknown. No clone much larger than this one lies a single base away; base qualities are absent.

From a lookup of the germline V gene, CDR1 and CDR2 are SGHRS and YFSETQ. Taken from cysteine to phenylalanine, the CDR3 has 13 residues. The entry retains the CDR3 DNA only, 39 bases that are in frame from base 1. V gives up 0 bases and J gives up 8 bases, and the segment between their germline ends measures 8 bases. Overall results and qualifications from the work: The amount of clinical and demographic metadata varied by source and participant and was provided uncurated.

Sequenced: peripheral blood. The receptor comes from a man between 45 and 60 years old with active COVID-19. The chain couples TRBV5-1 to TRBJ1-4; the D gene remains uncertain. The DNA is TGCGCCAGCAGCTTGGACAGATGGGAAAAACTGTTTTTT. It specifies CASSLDRWEKLFF.